This T cell receptor (beta chain) was captured in a study of CD8 T cells in Susac syndrome. Relapsing-remitting disease, either stable or active, was present in the treatment-naive patients who were the multiple sclerosis controls. Random hexamers were used to reverse transcribe roughly 0.45 to 1 ug of RNA. TCRdb analysed the immunoSEQ multiplex PCR reads with MiXCR anew, one entry per CDR3 protein. Here the sample spans 100,000 to 150,000 distinct CDR3 sequences, around 86% being singletons. Germline V CDR1 and CDR2: SGDLS, YYNGEE. The ends were cut back, 0 bases at V and 0 bases at J, with 9 bases in the middle. CDR3 length: 15 amino acids.

The source of this sequence is a human donor with multiple sclerosis. J is TRBJ1-1 and V is TRBV9; a weak D match, TRBD1 (6 bases). The sequencing sample was made of CD8+ T cells from PBMCs. The CDR3 coding sequence is TGTGCCAGCAGCGTAGACGGGGGGCTGAACACTGAAGCTTTCTTT. Its translation: CASSVDGGLNTEAFF.